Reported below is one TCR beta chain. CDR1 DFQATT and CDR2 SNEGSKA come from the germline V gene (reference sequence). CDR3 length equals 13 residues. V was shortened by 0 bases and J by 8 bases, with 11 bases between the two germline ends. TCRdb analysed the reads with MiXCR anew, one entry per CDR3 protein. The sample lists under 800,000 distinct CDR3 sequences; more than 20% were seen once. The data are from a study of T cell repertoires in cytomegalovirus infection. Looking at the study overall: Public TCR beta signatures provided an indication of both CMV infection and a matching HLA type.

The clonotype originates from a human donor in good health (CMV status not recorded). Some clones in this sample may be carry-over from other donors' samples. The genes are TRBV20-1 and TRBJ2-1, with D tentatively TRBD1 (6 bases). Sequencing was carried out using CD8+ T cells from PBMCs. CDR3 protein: CSARDERGYEQFF. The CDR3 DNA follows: TGCAGTGCTAGAGATGAGAGGGGGTATGAGCAGTTCTTC.